The 32 T cell receptor beta chains in this list originate from one sample, sequenced in a study of T cells in Graves' hyperthyroidism and ophthalmopathy. RNA transcripts served as the template for amplifying TCR beta CDR3 regions. TCR CDR3 regions were first amplified by RT-PCR with HTBI primers. TCRdb used MiXCR to reprocess the multiplex PCR reads, holding one entry per CDR3 protein. The data contain about 640,000 distinct CDR3 sequences, 20% to 25% of them singletons. Sequencing input: blood. The receptors shown here come from a man younger than 45 with Graves' ophthalmopathy.

This clonotype appeared a few times. This chain joins TRBV20-1 and TRBJ2-7; D ambiguous. Trimming took off 6 bases at V and 3 bases at J, with 18 bases between the two ends. Germline V CDR1 and CDR2: DFQATT, SNEGSKA (reference sequence). The CDR3 covers 14 residues. DNA for the CDR3: TGCAGTGCCGCCGCGACTCAGACCGGCTACGAGCAGTACTTC. This sequence encodes CSAAATQTGYEQYF.

This clonotype showed up many times. V and J are TRBV10-3 and TRBJ2-3, with 13 bases that match TRBD2. Germline V gene data show CDR1 as ENHRY and CDR2 as SYGVKD. Losses at the gene ends were 2 bases for V and 1 base for J; bases not matched to a gene: 9. There are 19 residues in the CDR3. The CDR3 loop reads CAISETWTSGSGGTDTQYF. The CDR3 DNA reads as TGTGCCATCAGTGAGACGTGGACTAGCGGGAGCGGCGGCACAGATACGCAGTATTTT.

This clonotype has more than one count but fewer than ten. This chain's CDR3 is CASSSTSSGANVLTF. In DNA, the CDR3 is TGTGCCAGCAGTTCTACAAGCTCTGGGGCCAACGTCCTGACTTTC. This chain joins TRBV28 and TRBJ2-6; D not resolved. The CDR3 has 15 amino acids. Trimming removed 4 bases from V and 0 bases from J, with 7 bases in between. Germline CDR1 reads MDHEN; CDR2 reads SYDVKM.

The chain joins TRBV28 to TRBJ2-1; possible D gene TRBD2, 5 bases. The CDR3 extends over 15 amino acids. Germline V gene lookup returns CDR1 MDHEN and CDR2 SYDVKM. V was cut by 2 bases and J by 6 bases, with 14 bases left in between. The CDR3 spells CASSLSPGSGNEQFF. As DNA, the CDR3 is TGTGCCAGCAGTTTAAGTCCGGGGAGTGGCAATGAGCAGTTCTTC. Based on the CDR3 plus reference TRBV28 and TRBJ2-1, the full variable domain is DVKVTQSSRYLVKRTGEKVFLECVQDMDHENMFWYRQDPGLGLRLIYFSYDVKMKEKGDIPEGYSVSREKKERFSLILESASTNQTSMYLCASSLSPGSGNEQFFGPGTRLTVL.

The chain recombines TRBV6-5 with TRBJ2-3; 12 bases line up with TRBD2. The CDR3 runs 16 residues. Germline V lookup: CDR1 MNHEY, CDR2 SVGAGI. V lost 0 bases and J lost 9; bases outside the gene matches: 7. CDR3 loop: CASSYSTASGRGTQYF. CDR3 nucleotides: TGTGCCAGCAGTTACTCGACGGCTAGCGGGAGGGGGACGCAGTATTTT.

This clonotype was observed a few times. The chain joins TRBV7-9 to TRBJ1-2; no reliable D call. Germline CDR1 is SEHNR and CDR2 is FQNEAQ (reference sequence). The CDR3 totals 16 residues. The ends were cut back, 0 bases at V and 3 bases at J, with 14 bases in the middle. In DNA, the CDR3 is TGTGCCAGCAGCTTAGCTGGGAGGCCGACTGACTATGGCTACACCTTC. Its translation: CASSLAGRPTDYGYTF.

The chain joins TRBV7-9 to TRBJ1-2; no reliable D call. V was shortened by 3 bases and J by 6 bases, with 11 bases between the two germline ends. CDR1 and CDR2 from the germline V gene are SEHNR and FQNEAQ (reference sequence). The CDR3 covers 13 residues. The CDR3 is CASSLARADGYTF. CDR3 coding DNA: TGTGCCAGCAGCTTGGCCCGGGCGGATGGCTACACCTTC.

This clonotype was observed at least ten times. The chain has TRBV27 and TRBJ2-7; 8 nucleotides line up with TRBD2. The germline CDR1 and CDR2 sequences are MNHEY and SMNVEV (reference sequence). The ends lost 6 bases at V and 3 bases at J; junction bases unmatched: 13. The CDR3 runs 16 residues. As DNA, the CDR3 is TGTGCCAGCAGAACACCGGGAGGGTGTAGGTGCTACGAGCAGTACTTC. Its protein product is CASRTPGGCRCYEQYF.

The chain uses TRBV2 and TRBJ2-2; no firm D call. This CDR3 contains 14 residues. V lost 8 bases and J 0 bases, leaving 10 bases between the germline ends. In germline, CDR1 is SNHLY, CDR2 FYNNEI. The CDR3 protein is CASSPSPNTGELFF. For the CDR3, the DNA is TGTGCCAGCTCTCCGAGCCCGAACACCGGGGAGCTGTTTTTT.

This clonotype turned up a few times. The chain links TRBV20-1 to TRBJ2-3, with 8 bases aligning to TRBD2. V trimming: 3 bases; J trimming: 5 bases; junction bases outside the gene matches: 13. Germline V lookup: CDR1 DFQATT, CDR2 SNEGSKA (reference sequence). The CDR3 spans 16 residues. In nucleotides, the CDR3 is TGCAGTGCTAGGGACCCCTCAAGGCTAGCGGGAGATACGCAGTATTTT. It is translated as CSARDPSRLAGDTQYF.

This clonotype has only a few counts. The CDR3 DNA is TGCAGTGCGGTTGACAGGGCTCTGAATAATTCACCCCTCCACTTT. Translated: CSAVDRALNNSPLHF. This chain links TRBV20-1 with TRBJ1-6; the match to TRBD1 covers 7 bases. This CDR3 comprises 15 residues. Germline CDR1 is DFQATT and CDR2 is SNEGSKA (reference sequence). V lost 6 bases, J lost 5 bases, and 10 bases stayed unmatched.

The genes are TRBV7-2 and TRBJ2-7; TRBD2 matches at 10 bases. CDR1 SGHTA and CDR2 FQGNSA come from the germline V gene. CDR3 size: 16 residues. Trimming removed 5 bases from V and 0 bases from J; junction bases left unmatched: 7. The CDR3 region has the DNA TGTGCCAGCAGCCAGAGAATAGCGGGAGGCTCCTACGAGCAGTACTTC. Its translation is CASSQRIAGGSYEQYF.

This clonotype was detected many times. V and J are TRBV28 and TRBJ2-5; 9 nucleotides align to TRBD2. Germline V lookup: CDR1 MDHEN, CDR2 SYDVKM. The CDR3 is made up of 17 amino acids. V was pared by 3 bases and J by 5 bases, with 13 bases of the junction left unmatched. This CDR3 reads CASSFPPRGRAGETQYF. DNA of the CDR3: TGTGCCAGCAGTTTCCCCCCACGCGGGAGGGCCGGGGAGACCCAGTACTTC.

This clonotype has a count of ten or more. This chain connects TRBV28 to TRBJ2-7, with a possible D match to TRBD1 (5 bases). V dropped 6 bases and J dropped 0 bases, with 12 bases sitting between them. This CDR3 contains 14 residues. The germline V gene has CDR1 MDHEN and CDR2 SYDVKM. CDR3 amino acids: CASSLQDDSYEQYF. DNA for the CDR3: TGTGCCAGCAGCTTACAGGATGACTCCTACGAGCAGTACTTC.

This clonotype has more than one count but fewer than ten. This chain connects TRBV29-1 to TRBJ1-2, with a tentative D call TRBD1 (5 bases). Germline V CDR1 and CDR2: SQVTM, ANQGSEA. V dropped 7 bases and J dropped 6 bases, with 15 bases sitting between them. The CDR3 has 12 amino acids. The CDR3 coding sequence is TGCAGCGCCCCTGGAGGGGACGATGGCTACACCTTC. Encoded protein: CSAPGGDDGYTF.

The chain links TRBV14 to TRBJ2-5; D is ambiguous. CDR3 length equals 15 residues. Germline V gene data show CDR1 as SGHDN and CDR2 as FVKESK. The V end lost 4 bases, the J end lost 1 base, and 13 bases lay between the germline ends. CDR3 amino acids: CASSPATPLQETQYF. The CDR3 DNA reads as TGTGCCAGCAGCCCGGCCACGCCTCTCCAAGAGACCCAGTACTTC. The entire variable domain, with the rest obtained from reference TRBV14 and TRBJ2-5, is as follows: EAGVTQFPSHSVIEKGQTVTLRCDPISGHDNLYWYRRVMGKEIKFLLHFVKESKQDESGMPNNRFLAERTGGTYSTLKVQPAELEDSGVYFCASSPATPLQETQYFGPGTRLLVL.

This sequence joins TRBV29-1 and TRBJ2-1, with 8 bases aligning to TRBD1. V was pared by 2 bases and J by 5 bases, with 8 bases of the junction left unmatched. The CDR3 has 15 amino acids. CDR1 and CDR2 from the germline V gene are SQVTM and ANQGSEA. CDR3 DNA: TGCAGCGTTGAAATCCCAGGGGGCGTCCACAATGAGCAGTTCTTC. Its protein is CSVEIPGGVHNEQFF.

This clonotype was counted only a few times. One end of the junction does not line up with germline, which may come from a read error. The rearrangement uses TRBV20-1 and TRBJ2-7; 12 bases match TRBD2. From germline, CDR1 is DFQATT and CDR2 SNEGSKA (reference sequence). The length of the CDR3 is 13 residues. The CDR3 loop reads CSSSGRAPYEQYF. CDR3 bases: TGCAGTTCTAGCGGGAGGGCCCCCTACGAGCAGTACTTC.

The chain is built from TRBV4-1 and TRBJ2-7; no clear D gene. The germline V and J ends were trimmed by 0 bases and 4 bases, with 13 bases remaining between them. The CDR3 spans 15 residues. Germline V gives CDR1 MGHRA, CDR2 YSYEKL. This CDR3 is CASSQDPGEIYEQYF. The CDR3, as DNA: TGCGCCAGCAGCCAAGATCCAGGCGAAATTTACGAGCAGTACTTC.

This clonotype has just a few counts. J is TRBJ2-6 and V is TRBV7-9; D tentatively fits TRBD1 or TRBD2 (5 bases each). Germline V gene data show CDR1 as SEHNR and CDR2 as FQNEAQ (reference sequence). The CDR3 is made up of 16 amino acids. The V end was cut by 7 bases, the J end by 0 bases, with 13 bases between. CDR3 DNA sequence: TGTGCCAGCACCCGGGACCTCCTCTCTGGGGCCAACGTCCTGACTTTC. Translating it yields CASTRDLLSGANVLTF.

V usage is TRBV6-1 and J usage is TRBJ2-5; D is possibly TRBD1 or TRBD2 (7 bases each). The germline V gene encodes CDR1 MNHNS and CDR2 SASEGT. Trimming shortened V by 4 bases and J by 4 bases, and 16 bases separated the two germline ends. The CDR3 extends over 15 amino acids. CDR3 loop: CASSGGRGLVETQYF. The CDR3, as DNA: TGTGCCAGCAGTGGAGGGAGGGGGCTGGTAGAGACCCAGTACTTC.

The chain has TRBV29-1 and TRBJ2-7; weak D call: TRBD1 (6 bases). V was shortened by 5 bases and J by 3 bases, with 11 bases between the two germline ends. Germline V lookup: CDR1 SQVTM, CDR2 ANQGSEA. The CDR3 is 12 amino acids. The CDR3 sequence is CSVTGQSYEQYF. CDR3 bases: TGCAGCGTTACAGGACAGAGCTACGAGCAGTACTTC.

In this sample, this clonotype turned up a few times. V gene TRBV6-1 combines with J gene TRBJ1-2, with TRBD1 matching over 10 bases. CDR1 and CDR2 from the germline V gene are MNHNS and SASEGT. This CDR3 is built from 15 residues. V gave up 4 bases and J gave up 0 bases; unmatched junction bases: 2. CDR3 bases: TGTGCCAGCAGTGTGGGGACAGGGGCTAACTATGGCTACACCTTC. It is translated as CASSVGTGANYGYTF.

The rearrangement joins TRBV9 to TRBJ2-1; 10 bases are a match to TRBD2. CDR1 is SGDLS and CDR2 is YYNGEE in the germline V gene. V lost 7 bases to trimming and J lost 0 bases; unmatched junction nucleotides: 4. The CDR3 has 15 amino acids. The CDR3 sequence: CASGKREGSYNEQFF. The CDR3 DNA follows: TGTGCCAGCGGCAAGCGGGAGGGCTCCTACAATGAGCAGTTCTTC.

This clonotype was counted ten times or more. V gene TRBV3-1 combines with J gene TRBJ1-1; 9 bases are a match to TRBD1. The CDR3 length is 14 residues. CDR1 LGHDT and CDR2 YNNKEL come from the germline V gene (reference sequence). The V segment lost 2 bases and the J segment 3 bases; nucleotides outside the gene matches: 1. CDR3 protein: CASSQTGGHTEAFF. In nucleotides, the CDR3 is TGTGCCAGCAGCCAAACAGGGGGCCACACTGAAGCTTTCTTT.

This clonotype was recorded at least ten times. This chain links TRBV27 with TRBJ2-1; 11 bases are shared with TRBD2. The CDR3 has 16 residues. Losses at the gene ends were 4 bases for V and 7 bases for J; bases not matched to a gene: 9. Germline CDR1 and CDR2: MNHEY and SMNVEV (reference sequence). This CDR3 is CASSSLSGREPNEQFF. In DNA form, the CDR3 reads TGTGCCAGCAGTTCCCTTAGCGGGAGGGAGCCTAATGAGCAGTTCTTC.

This rearrangement joins TRBV5-1 to TRBJ2-5; 7 bases align to TRBD1. V lost 3 bases, J lost 3 bases, and 8 bases stayed unmatched. Germline V gene lookup returns CDR1 SGHRS and CDR2 YFSETQ. The CDR3 spans 15 residues. This CDR3 is CASSSLTGREETQYF. The CDR3, as DNA: TGCGCCAGCAGCTCGCTGACAGGGAGAGAAGAGACCCAGTACTTC.

The genes are TRBV3-1 and TRBJ2-1, with unresolved D. Trimming took off 6 bases at V and 9 bases at J, with 18 bases between the two ends. CDR1 and CDR2 (germline): LGHDT, YNNKEL (reference sequence). The CDR3 loop spans 14 amino acids. The CDR3 region has the DNA TGTGCCAGCAGTCGGACCCCACTTTTAGGTGAGCAGTTCTTC. Its protein product is CASSRTPLLGEQFF.

This clonotype was counted a few times. The chain combines TRBV5-8 with TRBJ1-2; D is unclear. Germline assignment: CDR1 SGHTS and CDR2 YDEGEE. This CDR3 is built from 13 residues. V lost 6 bases and J 3 bases, leaving 12 bases between the germline ends. The CDR3 bases are TGTGCCAGCAATGCGGGGTCGGACTATGGCTACACCTTC. It encodes CASNAGSDYGYTF.

The J gene is TRBJ2-3, the V gene TRBV5-8; no reliable D call. CDR1 and CDR2 (germline): SGHTS, YDEGEE. Trimming took 4 bases from V and 1 from J, leaving 7 bases between them. This CDR3 has 13 amino acids. CDR3 in amino acids: CASSAPGTDTQYF. The CDR3 bases are TGTGCCAGCAGCGCCCCGGGCACAGATACGCAGTATTTT.

This clonotype was recorded at least ten times. V gene TRBV7-8 combines with J gene TRBJ2-7, with 8 bases lining up with TRBD2. V lost 4 bases and J lost 0; bases outside the gene matches: 5. Looked up from germline, CDR1 is SGHVS and CDR2 is FQNEAQ. The CDR3 runs to 15 residues. The CDR3 bases are TGTGCCAGCAGCTATACTAGCGGCTCCTCCTACGAGCAGTACTTC. It specifies CASSYTSGSSYEQYF. The full variable domain, with the rest looked up from reference TRBV7-8 and TRBJ2-7, is GAGVSQSPRYKVAKRGQDVALRCDPISGHVSLFWYQQALGQGPEFLTYFQNEAQLDKSGLPSDRFFAERPEGSVSTLKIQRTQQEDSAVYLCASSYTSGSSYEQYFGPGTRLTVT.

This clonotype was recorded many times. The chain combines TRBV6-1 with TRBJ1-1; D not resolved. Germline V gives CDR1 MNHNS, CDR2 SASEGT. V lost 6 bases to trimming and J lost 2 bases, with 10 bases between them. This CDR3 is built from 13 residues. Here the CDR3 reads CASSYTGNTEAFF. CDR3 bases: TGTGCCAGCAGCTATACGGGAAACACTGAAGCTTTCTTT.